Described below is a single T cell receptor (beta chain) sequence and its context. This specimen comes from a study of T cell repertoires in cytomegalovirus infection. This CDR3 is 13 amino acids long. The V and J ends lost 7 bases and 5 bases respectively, with 15 bases between them. TCRdb processed the reads anew with MiXCR; each CDR3 protein has one entry. The sample records a few hundred thousand distinct CDR3 sequences, around a tenth being singletons. The V call is TRBV12-3 or TRBV12-4, the J call TRBJ2-7; perhaps D is TRBD1 or TRBD2 (5 bases each). Sequenced: PBMCs. The receptor comes from a human donor in good health (CMV status not recorded). Some clones in this sample may be carry-over from other donors' samples. The CDR3 nucleotides read TGTGCCAGCACCTCTGCCGGGGCCCACGAGCAGTACTTC. It specifies CASTSAGAHEQYF.